This section outlines one T cell receptor (beta chain) sequence together with its context. Use of 60 Vbeta and 13 Jbeta primers characterized the PCR. As handled by the study authors: Unique TCR beta chains numbered roughly 83 million in a later analysis, with roughly 10 million shared. This table comes from immunoSEQ multiplex PCR, and its TCRdb copy is limited to in-frame clones, with some not included. The DNA gave D and trimming, while V, J and clone size come from that table. The table lists a few hundred thousand clones, roughly four fifths of them singletons. This sample is part of a study of cytomegalovirus exposure and HLA in healthy donors. The ends lost 5 bases at V and 2 bases at J; junction bases unmatched: 5. CDR1 GTSNPN and CDR2 SVGIG come from the germline V gene (reference sequence). The CDR3 consists of 14 residues.

The chain carries TRBV30 and TRBJ2-2; the match to TRBD1 covers 7 bases. The sample was PBMCs. This receptor was identified in a woman aged 40 to 50 in good health and CMV-seropositive. CDR3 nucleotides: TGTGCCTGGCAACGGGACAGTAACACCGGGGAGCTGTTTTTT. Translated: CAWQRDSNTGELFF.